This T cell receptor (beta chain) is drawn from a study of T cell clonotyping in hematopoietic cell transplantation (dated by TCRdb to 2020 to 2022). Background for the entire study: Recipient samples taken before transplant were collected after cytoreduction. A total of some 140 blood samples were gathered in the study from 30 to 40 consecutive transplant recipients along with their related donors. Recruitment of patients was conducted between late 2015 and January 2017, and follow-up was continued until late 2020 or death.

The paper's findings and limits, for the study overall: Donor and pretransplant recipient Inverse Simpson Index values predicted broader posttransplant TCR repertoire diversity. The sample size was limited, and because cells were not sorted, the contributions of CD4 and CD8 repertoires could not be separated. Recipient repertoires showed only a small fraction of overlap with donor repertoires, and over 95% appeared de novo at the given depth. After transplant, TCR diversity in recipients dropped, and pathologically expanded clonotypes increased progressively from day 30 to day 180.

In regard to this clone: Its binding antigen is unknown. Per-base quality was not reported, and no clone a single base away is much larger than it.

The germline V gene provides CDR1 MDHEN and CDR2 SYDVKM. V is shortened by 6 bases, J by 2 bases, and the region joining them spans 17 bases. Reading from cysteine to phenylalanine, the CDR3 counts 15 amino acids. The sequence is cut down to CDR3 DNA, 45 bases in frame from base 1. TCR beta CDR3 regions were amplified from genomic DNA with the immunoSEQ assay, a bias-controlled multiplex PCR using V- and J-specific primers. In a second PCR step, the CDR3 amplicons were tagged with a proprietary barcode plus Illumina adapter sequences. CDR3 libraries were sequenced on an Illumina MiSeq instrument. In the source study's methods: Export and quality control were performed with immunoSEQ Analyzer 3.0, and downstream analyses were performed with R Bioconductor and Immunarch. Only productive rearrangements within the normalized downsampled data set were used in the calculation of repertoire metrics. In the normalized cohort, a clonotype counted as pathologically expanded if the clonotype was larger than 5 templates. The Inverse Simpson Index served as the measure of repertoire diversity. The non-normalized data set was used for CMV-specificity analyses so that all clonotypes could be captured. Entries here come from immuneACCESS through TCRdb and include only in-frame sequences with V and J called. Some clones fail to appear in such tables; in the studies checked, an unresolved V gene covers under half of the shortfall, and the cause of the remainder is unknown. The V and J calls and clone size are taken from that table; D and trimming were inferred from the DNA. This sample lists tens of thousands of clones; 90% to 96% were detected once. Roughly 1.8% of the sample belongs to the ten largest clones.

Per the publication, the time point label means: recipient sample about 28 days before transplant, after cytoreduction. Recipient blood was collected about 28 days before transplant and at days 30, 100 and 180 after transplant. Using Nuclei Lysis Solution, genomic DNA was extracted from unfractionated peripheral blood mononuclear cells that were either fresh or cryopreserved. The TCR sequence derives from a woman between 50 and 59 years old with acute myeloid leukemia. Some clones in this sample may be carry-over from other donors' samples. Sequenced here: peripheral blood mononuclear cells, sampled before stem cell transplant. Recombination connected TRBV28 to TRBJ2-7, with a weak D call of TRBD2 (6 bases match). The CDR3 protein is CASRPQAGGTYEQYF. Read as DNA, the sequence is TGTGCCAGCAGGCCACAGGCCGGGGGTACCTACGAGCAGTACTTC.